Detailed here is one T cell receptor (beta chain). Libraries were prepared by immunoSEQ multiplex PCR; TCRdb keeps only in-frame clonotypes and omits some of them. Among about 610,000 clones, approximately 90% were seen once, and the ten largest hold 0.008% to 0.011%. The source of the sample is a study of shared T cell receptors in the human thymus. This CDR3 has 13 amino acids. The germline V gene has CDR1 GTSNPN and CDR2 SVGIG (reference sequence). Trimming took 7 bases from V and 7 from J, leaving 16 bases between them. This sample also appeared in a second study, on human thymus T cells. From that study: Healthy Finnish infants undergoing corrective surgery for congenital heart defects were used as donors.

The sequencing input was thymocytes. The chain carries TRBV30 and TRBJ1-4; weak D call: TRBD1 (5 bases). This clonotype was sampled from a boy in the first two years of life with a congenital heart defect. CDR3 residues: CASGGGGGEKLFF. Here the CDR3 DNA reads TGTGCCTCGGGGGGGGGAGGCGGTGAAAAACTGTTTTTT.